The rows below give T cell receptor beta chains drawn from one sample of a study of blood T cell repertoires in COVID-19. Method: immunoSEQ multiplex PCR; TCRdb's copy keeps in-frame clones and lacks some. Of about 70,000 clones listed, approximately 90% are singletons. Sequenced input: peripheral blood. Receptors were obtained from a man aged 50 to 60 with COVID-19, enrolled during active disease. CDR3s include the opening cysteine and the closing phenylalanine or tryptophan. A D gene is named only where the DNA matches it firmly. Clone size is not always given. Where it is, it says once, few, many or a class for expanded clones.

J	V	size	D	DNA	CDR3
TRBJ2-7	TRBV5-1	NA	NA	TGCGCCAGCAGCTTAGGGGCAATCCAAGACGAGCAGTACTTC	CASSLGAIQDEQYF
TRBJ2-5	TRBV18	NA	NA	TGTGCCAGCTCTAAGGGGTTGGGTGAGACCCAGTACTTC	CASSKGLGETQYF
TRBJ1-4	TRBV27	NA	NA	TGTGCCAGCAGTTTATCGCAGGGAGGTAATGAAAAACTGTTTTTT	CASSLSQGGNEKLFF
TRBJ1-2	TRBV11-2	NA	TRBD1	TGTGCCAGCAGCCTGGGGGCAGGGGGCTATGGCTACACCTTC	CASSLGAGGYGYTF
TRBJ2-3	TRBV3-1/TRBV3-2	once	TRBD2	TGTGCCAGCAGCCAAGATGGTTGGGGGACTAGCGGCACAGATACGCAGTATTTT	CASSQDGWGTSGTDTQYF
TRBJ2-7	TRBV6-2/TRBV6-3	once	NA	TGTGCCAGCAGTCAATCCTACGAGCAGTACTTC	CASSQSYEQYF
TRBJ1-1	TRBV18	NA	TRBD1	TGTGCCAGCTCACCACAGGGGGCGAACACTGAAGCTTTCTTT	CASSPQGANTEAFF
TRBJ2-3	TRBV5-6	NA	NA	TGTGCCAGCAGCTTCGGGCGGGGCACAGATACGCAGTATTTT	CASSFGRGTDTQYF
TRBJ1-5	TRBV28	NA	NA	TGTGCCAGCAGTTTAACAGGGACGAGCAATCAGCCCCAGCATTTT	CASSLTGTSNQPQHF
TRBJ1-6	TRBV25-1	NA	NA	TGTGCCAGCAGGACAGGAAGCGCAGATAATTCACCCCTCCACTTT	CASRTGSADNSPLHF
TRBJ2-3	TRBV5-1	NA	NA	TGCGCCAGCAGCTGGCAAGAGGGGGCAGATACGCAGTATTTT	CASSWQEGADTQYF